This T cell receptor (beta chain) was captured by sequencing in a study of control samples from healthy donors and cancer patients. Some clones are missing from TCRdb's copy, which holds only in-frame ones; the method was immunoSEQ multiplex PCR. This table has about 85,000 clones, around nine tenths appearing once. This receptor was obtained from a man aged 45-65 years in good health. The sample consisted of blood.

In DNA form, the CDR3 reads TGTGCCAGCAGTGAAAGAGGGGGGGGCAGCGGCTATCAAGAGACCCAGTACTTC. It specifies CASSERGGGSGYQETQYF. V is TRBV6-1 and J is TRBJ2-5; tentative D call: TRBD2 (7 bases). The V gene's germline CDR1 is MNHNS and CDR2 SASEGT. V was cut by 2 bases and J by 2 bases, with 21 bases left in between. The CDR3 sequence is 18 residues long.